This TCR beta chain originates from a study of cytomegalovirus exposure and HLA in healthy donors. Study observations and caveats: Within the data, a cluster of highly shared sequence variants was likely a sequencing artifact. Across donors, most TCRs were seen rarely, yet some public ones were widespread.

Turning to this clone: The antigen is unknown. At one end the junction does not follow the germline gene, possibly because of a read error.

Germline V gene sequence: CDR1 SSHAT, CDR2 FNYEAQ (reference sequence). The CDR3 spans 19 residues. Amplification used 60 Vbeta primers and 13 Jbeta primers. Profiled with immunoSEQ multiplex PCR; TCRdb holds only in-frame clones, not every one. The sample yields about 160,000 clones, 81% seen once. The V call is TRBV7-7, the J call TRBJ2-5, with 14 bases fitting TRBD2. This TCR came from a young woman in good health and CMV-seronegative. The material sequenced was PBMCs. The CDR3, as DNA: TGTGCCAGCAGCTTAGCTCTCGGGACTAGCGGGGGCACCACGGAGACCCAGCACTTC. As protein: CASSLALGTSGGTTETQHF.